This TCR beta chain was captured by sequencing in a study of Ad26.COV2.S vaccination and SARS-CoV-2 variants. Study as a whole: The COV1001 Ad26.COV2.S trial arm included the donor.

V was shortened by 10 bases and J by 6 bases, with 19 bases between the two germline ends. Germline assignment: CDR1 MNHNY and CDR2 SVGAGI (reference sequence). CDR3 length: 13 residues. Sample treatment: approximately 18 received Ad26.COV2.S at low or high dose, single or two shots; 5 received placebo; per-sample allocation not given. After the first vaccine or placebo injection, samples were drawn on day 63. Based in Boston, the donor was an adult of 18-55 years. Sequencing used immunoSEQ multiplex PCR; TCRdb keeps in-frame clones, though not all of them. This table has a few hundred thousand clones, 88% appearing once. Findings and limits, study-wide: Analytic work on TCR breadth and depth might have understated the full extent of total T cell responses. Measurement of non-spike TCR breadth gave similar results in vaccine and placebo recipients.

Details on this clone: As yet, its antigen is unknown.

This clonotype was obtained from a person between 18 and 60 years old who received the Ad26.COV2.S COVID-19 vaccine or a placebo. This sequence joins TRBV6-6 and TRBJ2-7, with D possibly TRBD1 on 6 matching bases. The input for sequencing was peripheral blood, taken in a trial of Ad26.COV2.S vaccine versus placebo. The CDR3 nucleotides are TGTGCCACCGTCAACAGGGAGTGGGGCGAGCAGTACTTC. It codes for CATVNREWGEQYF.